This TCR beta chain was sequenced during a study of T cell repertoires in cytomegalovirus infection. TCRdb redid the calling of the reads with MiXCR, one entry per CDR3 protein. The repertoire holds about 160,000 distinct CDR3 sequences, with approximately 21% as singletons. The table lists this clonotype with a few counts. The antigen remains unidentified. The CDR3 totals 13 residues. Trimming shortened V by 5 bases and J by 3 bases, and 9 bases separated the two germline ends. This clonotype originated in a human donor in good health (CMV status not recorded). Some clones in this sample may be carry-over from other donors' samples. This specimen consisted of CD8+ T cells from cultured PBMCs, obtained from culture after CMV antigen stimulation. This chain joins TRBV12-3 or TRBV12-4 and TRBJ2-3; D is uncertain. CDR3 protein: CASSPPETDTQYF. For the CDR3, the DNA is TGTGCCAGCAGTCCCCCGGAGACAGATACGCAGTATTTT.